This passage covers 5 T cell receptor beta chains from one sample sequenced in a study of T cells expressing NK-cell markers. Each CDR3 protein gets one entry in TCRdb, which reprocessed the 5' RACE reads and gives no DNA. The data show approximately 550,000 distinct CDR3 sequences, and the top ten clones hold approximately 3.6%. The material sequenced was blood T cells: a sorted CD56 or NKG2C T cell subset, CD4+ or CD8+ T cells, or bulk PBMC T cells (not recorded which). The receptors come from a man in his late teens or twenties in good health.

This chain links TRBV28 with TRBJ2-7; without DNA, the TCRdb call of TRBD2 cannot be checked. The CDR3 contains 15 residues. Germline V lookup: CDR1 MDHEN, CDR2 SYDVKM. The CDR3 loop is CASSLQRNSAYEQYF.

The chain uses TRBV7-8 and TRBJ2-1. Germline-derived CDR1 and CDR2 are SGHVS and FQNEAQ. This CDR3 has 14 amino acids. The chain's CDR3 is CASSFQNNYNEQFF.

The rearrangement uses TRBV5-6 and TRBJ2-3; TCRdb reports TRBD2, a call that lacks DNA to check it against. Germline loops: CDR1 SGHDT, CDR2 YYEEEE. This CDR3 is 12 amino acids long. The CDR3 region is CASSIVADTQYF. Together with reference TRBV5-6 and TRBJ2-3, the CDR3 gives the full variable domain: DAGVTQSPTHLIKTRGQQVTLRCSPKSGHDTVSWYQQALGQGPQFIFQYYEEEERQRGNFPDRFSGHQFPNYSSELNVNALLLGDSALYLCASSIVADTQYFGPGTRLTVL.

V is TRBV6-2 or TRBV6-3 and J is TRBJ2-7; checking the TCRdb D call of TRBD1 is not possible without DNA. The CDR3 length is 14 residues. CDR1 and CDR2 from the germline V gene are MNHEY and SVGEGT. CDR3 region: CASTEPGGSYEQYF.

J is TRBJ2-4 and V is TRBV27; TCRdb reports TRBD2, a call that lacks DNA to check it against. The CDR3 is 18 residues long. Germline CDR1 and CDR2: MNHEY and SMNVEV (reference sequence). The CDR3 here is CASSSTPIAGVPKNIQYF.